The sequence of this T cell receptor beta chain was determined in a study of T cell repertoires in aging, cancer and after chemotherapy. This clonotype is medium-sized (0.01 to 0.1%) by share. A mixed TRB-A/B primer pool amplified rearranged TRB by multiplex touch-down PCR. A single record per CDR3 protein comes from TCRdb applying MiXCR to the multiplex PCR reads. The repertoire holds thousands of distinct CDR3 sequences, roughly 20% seen once, with around 22% in the top ten. Trimming pared 5 bases from V and 4 bases from J, leaving 27 bases between. CDR1 is MNHEY and CDR2 is SVGAGI in the germline V gene. This CDR3 has 19 residues. Peripheral blood genomic DNA, not sorted cells or RNA, was the template.

This sequence was found in a human donor with a solid tumor. Sequenced material: blood. The rearrangement links TRBV6-5 to TRBJ1-3; D is uncertain. CDR3 nucleotide sequence: TGTGCCAGCAGTAGAGGAGTGGGTCGCAGCTCTGGTATCGGAAACACCATATATTTT. This codes for CASSRGVGRSSGIGNTIYF.